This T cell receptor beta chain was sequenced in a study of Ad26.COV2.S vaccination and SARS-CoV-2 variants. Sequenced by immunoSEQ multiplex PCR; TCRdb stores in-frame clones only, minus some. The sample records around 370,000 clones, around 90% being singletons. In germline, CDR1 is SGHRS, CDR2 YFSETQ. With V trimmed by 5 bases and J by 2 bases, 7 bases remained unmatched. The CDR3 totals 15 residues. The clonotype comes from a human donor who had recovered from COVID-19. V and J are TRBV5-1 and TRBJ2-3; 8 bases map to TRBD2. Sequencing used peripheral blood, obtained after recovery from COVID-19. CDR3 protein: CASRERGGLTDTQYF. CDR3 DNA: TGCGCCAGCAGAGAACGGGGGGGCCTCACAGATACGCAGTATTTT.